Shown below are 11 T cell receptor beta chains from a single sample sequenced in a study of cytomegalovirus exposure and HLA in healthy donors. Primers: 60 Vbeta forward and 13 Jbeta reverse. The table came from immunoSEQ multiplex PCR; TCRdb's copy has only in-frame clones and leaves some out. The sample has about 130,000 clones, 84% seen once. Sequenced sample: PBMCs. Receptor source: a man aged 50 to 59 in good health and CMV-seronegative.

In DNA, the CDR3 is TGCAGCGCCGGGACAGCAGCAGATACGCAGTATTTT. It translates to CSAGTAADTQYF. This chain connects TRBV29-1 to TRBJ2-3, with TRBD1 identical over 7 bases. CDR3 length equals 12 residues. The J segment lost 4 bases and the V segment lost 7 bases, leaving 5 bases of the junction unmatched. From germline, CDR1 is SQVTM and CDR2 ANQGSEA.

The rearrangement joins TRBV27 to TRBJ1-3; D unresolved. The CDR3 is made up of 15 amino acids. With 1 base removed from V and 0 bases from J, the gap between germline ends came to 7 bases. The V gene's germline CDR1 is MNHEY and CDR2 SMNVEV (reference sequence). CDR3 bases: TGTGCCAGCAGTTTATACGGGAACTCTGGAAACACCATATATTTT. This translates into CASSLYGNSGNTIYF.

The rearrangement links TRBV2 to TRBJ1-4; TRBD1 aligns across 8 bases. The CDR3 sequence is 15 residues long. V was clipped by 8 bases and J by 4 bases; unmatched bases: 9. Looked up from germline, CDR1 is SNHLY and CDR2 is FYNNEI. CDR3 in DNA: TGTGCCAGCCAAATCTTGGACAGGGATAATGAAAAACTGTTTTTT. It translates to CASQILDRDNEKLFF.

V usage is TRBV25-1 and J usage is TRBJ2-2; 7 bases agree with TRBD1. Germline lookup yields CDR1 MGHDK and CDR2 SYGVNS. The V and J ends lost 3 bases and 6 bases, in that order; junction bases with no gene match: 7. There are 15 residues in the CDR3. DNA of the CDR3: TGTGCCAGCAGTGACCCGGGACAGTGGTCCGGGGAGCTGTTTTTT. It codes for CASSDPGQWSGELFF. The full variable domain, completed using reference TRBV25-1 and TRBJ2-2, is EADIYQTPRYLVIGTGKKITLECSQTMGHDKMYWYQQDPGMELHLIHYSYGVNSTEKGDLSSESTVSRIRTEHFPLTLESARPSHTSQYLCASSDPGQWSGELFFGEGSRLTVL.

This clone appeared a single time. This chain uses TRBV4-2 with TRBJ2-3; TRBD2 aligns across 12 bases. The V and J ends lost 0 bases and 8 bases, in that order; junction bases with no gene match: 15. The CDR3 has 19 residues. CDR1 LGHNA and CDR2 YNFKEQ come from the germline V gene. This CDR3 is CASSQDRLAGGRGWVTQYF. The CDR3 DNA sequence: TGTGCCAGCAGCCAAGATCGGCTAGCGGGGGGGCGGGGGTGGGTTACGCAGTATTTT.

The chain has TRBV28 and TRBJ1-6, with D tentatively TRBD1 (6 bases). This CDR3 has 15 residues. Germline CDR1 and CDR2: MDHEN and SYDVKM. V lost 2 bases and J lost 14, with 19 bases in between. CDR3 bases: TGTGCCAGCAGTTTAGGACTAGGCGGGACACCAACCCTCCACTTT. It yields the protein CASSLGLGGTPTLHF.

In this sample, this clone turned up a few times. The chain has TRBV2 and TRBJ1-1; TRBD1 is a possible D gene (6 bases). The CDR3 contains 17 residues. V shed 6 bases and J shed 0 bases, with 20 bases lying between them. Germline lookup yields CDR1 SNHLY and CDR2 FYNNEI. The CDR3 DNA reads TGTGCCAGCAGCCCTACCTGGGACACCTTCATGAACACTGAAGCTTTCTTT. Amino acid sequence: CASSPTWDTFMNTEAFF.

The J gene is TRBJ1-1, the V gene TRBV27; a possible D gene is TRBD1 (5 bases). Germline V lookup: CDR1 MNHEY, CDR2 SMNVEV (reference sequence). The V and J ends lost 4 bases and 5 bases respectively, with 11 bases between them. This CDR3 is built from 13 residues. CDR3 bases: TGTGCCAGCAGTTATCAGGGATGGACTGAAGCTTTCTTT. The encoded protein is CASSYQGWTEAFF.

CDR3 sequence: CASSGLAPRSDTQYF. Here the CDR3 DNA reads TGTGCCAGCAGTGGGCTAGCCCCTCGATCAGATACGCAGTATTTT. The chain uses TRBV2 and TRBJ2-3, with D tentatively TRBD2 (5 bases). Germline values: CDR1 SNHLY, CDR2 FYNNEI. This CDR3 has 15 amino acids. V lost 4 bases and J lost 4, with 15 bases in between.

The CDR3 coding sequence is TGTGCCAGCAGCGCAGTTACCGGGACAGGCCCCTCCGGGGAGCTGTTTTTT. It translates to CASSAVTGTGPSGELFF. This chain uses TRBV9 with TRBJ2-2; 8 positions match TRBD1. CDR1 SGDLS and CDR2 YYNGEE come from the germline V gene. CDR3 length: 17 amino acids. Losses at the gene ends were 3 bases for V and 6 bases for J; bases not matched to a gene: 13.

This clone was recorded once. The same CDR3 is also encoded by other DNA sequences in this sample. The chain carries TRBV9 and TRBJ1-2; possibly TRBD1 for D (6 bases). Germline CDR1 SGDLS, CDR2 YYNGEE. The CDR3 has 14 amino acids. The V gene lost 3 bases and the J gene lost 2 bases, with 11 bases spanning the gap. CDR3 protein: CASSAQQGNYGYTF. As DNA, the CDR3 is TGTGCCAGCAGCGCACAACAGGGAAACTATGGCTACACCTTC.